A single T cell receptor (beta chain) is shown here with its context. Its antigen is as yet unknown. The source of the sample is a study of T cell responses to AZD1222 COVID-19 vaccine. Study at large: Samples with a second dose at about 4 or about 12 weeks were pooled together. Findings of the study overall: Spike-wide coverage was observed for vaccine-associated CD4 TCRs, with dominant responses at 160-218 and 743-854. No day 14 peak samples; only post-peak repertoires were characterized.

The CDR3 loop spans 14 amino acids. Germline V gene lookup returns CDR1 LNHDA and CDR2 SQIVND (reference sequence). V lost 3 bases, J lost 5 bases, and 6 bases stayed unmatched. Some clones are missing from TCRdb's copy, which holds only in-frame ones; the method was immunoSEQ multiplex PCR. The data show some 200,000 clones, with about nine tenths seen just once and more than 0.75% held by the top ten. The TCR originated in an adult in good health. The sequencing here drew on peripheral blood, taken on day 0 of AZD1222 vaccination. The chain links TRBV19 to TRBJ1-1; TRBD1 aligns across 7 bases. The CDR3 DNA sequence: TGTGCCAGTAGTATCACAGGGGCGAGGACTGAAGCTTTCTTT. It yields the protein CASSITGARTEAFF.